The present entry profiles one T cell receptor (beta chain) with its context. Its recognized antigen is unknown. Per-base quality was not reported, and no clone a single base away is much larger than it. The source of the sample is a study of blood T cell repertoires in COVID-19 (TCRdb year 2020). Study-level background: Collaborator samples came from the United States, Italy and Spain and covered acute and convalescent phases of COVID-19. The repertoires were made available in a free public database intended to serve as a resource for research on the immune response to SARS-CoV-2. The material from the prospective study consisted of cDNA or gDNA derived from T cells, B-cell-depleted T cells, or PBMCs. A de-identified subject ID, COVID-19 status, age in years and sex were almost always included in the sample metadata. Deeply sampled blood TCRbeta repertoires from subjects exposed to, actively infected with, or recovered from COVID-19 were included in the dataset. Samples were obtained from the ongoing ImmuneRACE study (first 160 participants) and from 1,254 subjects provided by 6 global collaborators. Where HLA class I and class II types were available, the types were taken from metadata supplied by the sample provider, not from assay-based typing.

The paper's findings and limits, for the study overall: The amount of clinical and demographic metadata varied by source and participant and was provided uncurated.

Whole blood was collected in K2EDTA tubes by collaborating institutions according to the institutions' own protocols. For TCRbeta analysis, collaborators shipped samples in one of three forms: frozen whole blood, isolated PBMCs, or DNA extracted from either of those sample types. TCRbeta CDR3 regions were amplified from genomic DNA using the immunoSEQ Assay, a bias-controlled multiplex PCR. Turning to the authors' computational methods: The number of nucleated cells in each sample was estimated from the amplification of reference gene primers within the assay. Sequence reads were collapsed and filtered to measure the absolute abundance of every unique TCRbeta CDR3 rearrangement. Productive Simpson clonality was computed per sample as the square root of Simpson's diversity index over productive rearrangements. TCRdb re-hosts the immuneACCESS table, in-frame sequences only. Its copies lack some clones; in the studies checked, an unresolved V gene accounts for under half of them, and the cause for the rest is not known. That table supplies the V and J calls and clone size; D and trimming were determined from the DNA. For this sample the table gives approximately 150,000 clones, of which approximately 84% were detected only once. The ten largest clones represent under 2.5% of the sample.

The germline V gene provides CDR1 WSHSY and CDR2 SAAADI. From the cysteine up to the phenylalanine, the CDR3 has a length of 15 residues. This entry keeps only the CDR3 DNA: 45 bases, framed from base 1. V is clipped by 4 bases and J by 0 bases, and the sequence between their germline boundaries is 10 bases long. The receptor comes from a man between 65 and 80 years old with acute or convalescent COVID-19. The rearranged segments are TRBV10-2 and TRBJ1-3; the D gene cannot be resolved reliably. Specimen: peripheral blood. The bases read TGCGCCAGCAGTGGTGGACTGCGCTCTGGAAACACCATATATTTT. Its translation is CASSGGLRSGNTIYF.